One TCR beta chain is described in this entry. The antigen this receptor binds is unknown. Per-base quality was not reported, and no clone a single base away is much larger than it. Taken from the germline V gene (reference sequence), the CDR1 and CDR2 loops are LNHDA and SQIVND. The CDR3 measures 14 amino acids from cysteine to phenylalanine. The retained sequence is limited to the CDR3, 42 bases, with the frame set at the first base. Trimming takes 4 bases from V and 6 bases from J, and the germline ends sit 13 bases apart. The sample is drawn from a study of vaccination effects on CD4 cells after COVID-19 (dated by TCRdb to between 2021 and 2022). Study-wide context: In the ViraFEST assay, PBMC were stimulated with viral peptide pools, and antigen-specific CD4+ T cell clonotypes were then identified by expansion using TCR sequencing. Across the study, the median time from the second dose to post-vaccine sampling was 72 days (range 14 to 241). Each well held two million PBMC cultured in IMDM containing 5% human AB serum, 8.5 to 10 IU/ml IL-2 and gentamicin, along with around 11 ug/ml peptides. The study compared SARS-CoV-2 spike-specific CD4+ TCR repertoires before and after mRNA vaccination in COVID-19 convalescent patients and infection-naive vaccine recipients. A total of around eleven COVID-19 convalescent patients and a handful of SARS-CoV-2-naive healthy vaccine recipients were included in the full study. In the study, cultures from other donors were sequenced using the Oncomine TCR Beta short-read assay on an Illumina iSeq 100.

The receptor library was made with the immunoSEQ multiplex PCR assay. DNA from the cultured and isolated CD4+ T cells underwent TCR beta CDR3 sequencing. The paper's data handling went like this. Non-productive TCR sequences were discarded, and reads were trimmed to the CDR3 region, with only CDR3s of 7 or more amino acids retained. The MANAFEST web app was used to pick out antigen-specific clonotypes by comparing their expansion in peptide wells with that in reference cultures. Positive clones required FDR<0.05 expansion versus reference and all other wells, odds ratio above 5, and frequency above 0.1% in two replicate wells. Cross-reactive clonotypes were defined as significantly expanded in SARS-CoV-2 spike wells and in at least one common cold coronavirus spike condition. Levenshtein distance calculated with the stringdist R package was used to assess CDR3 similarity, and unrooted trees were constructed with ape in R 3.6.1. The table was pulled from immuneACCESS by TCRdb, which kept in-frame rearrangements only. Such tables lose some clones; where checked, under half of the loss comes from unresolved V genes, and the rest has no known cause. V and J calls and clone size are given by that table; D and trimming were obtained from the DNA. The sample table records around 62,000 clones; about 67% of these occur just once. The ten largest make up over 2% of the sample.

What the research found in general, with its limitations: Both infection-induced and vaccine-induced clones contracted markedly at late post-vaccination timepoints, which is consistent with waning T cell responses. Among healthy vaccine recipients, nearly all vaccine-induced clones were SARS-CoV-2 mono-reactive, and only 1 of 255 was cross-reactive with common cold coronaviruses. The study was limited by a small number of convalescent patients and lacked early post-infection timepoints.

After around eleven days of culture, CD4+ T cells were isolated with the EasySep CD4+ T cell isolation kit. Participants received two doses of either the BNT162b2 or the mRNA-1273 mRNA SARS-CoV-2 vaccine. The absence of prior SARS-CoV-2 infection in healthy vaccine recipients was confirmed by negative nucleocapsid antibodies before and after vaccination. Half of the culture medium was replaced with fresh IL-2-containing medium on days 3 and 7. Unless otherwise noted, each peptide stimulation condition was cultured in triplicate wells. PBMC were separated from whole blood using Ficoll-Paque Plus gradient centrifugation and were then either cryopreserved at -140C or used fresh. Genomic DNA was extracted from cultured CD4+ T cells with the QIAamp micro DNA kit.

Sequenced here: CD4+ T cells from PBMCs cultured without peptide, sampled after COVID-19 vaccination. The chain is encoded by TRBV19 joined to TRBJ2-4, with TRBD1 tentatively as D gene (6 bases match). The origin of this receptor is a human donor who received a COVID-19 vaccine. At the DNA level, the sequence is TGTGCCAGTAGTACAACAGGGCAGCGAAACATTCAGTACTTC. Translated, this gives CASSTTGQRNIQYF.